This entry concerns a single T cell receptor beta chain. Antigen unknown. This sample was taken from a study of long-term antiretroviral therapy in people with HIV. This was the immunoSEQ v3.0 assay at survey level. Only in-frame clones appear in the TCRdb table, and some are missing; sequencing was by immunoSEQ multiplex PCR. The data hold around 18,000 clones, with 79% observed a single time. The study, taken as a whole, reports: Information on adherence, resistance and therapy changes was unavailable. Drawn between about 2004 and 2018, the blood was possibly obtained under older ART regimens.

Per the germline V gene, CDR1 is MNHEY and CDR2 is SMNVEV (reference sequence). This CDR3 is built from 17 residues. The V and J ends lost 4 bases and 2 bases, in that order; junction bases with no gene match: 12. This TCR was recovered from a young man with HIV. Sequences were derived from unsorted PBMCs, sampled at the start of antiretroviral therapy, before treatment. The chain couples TRBV27 to TRBJ2-3, with 7 bases fitting TRBD2. The DNA for the CDR3 is TGTGCCAGCAGTTGGGTCCCGGTAGCGGGCTTCACAGATACGCAGTATTTT. Its translation: CASSWVPVAGFTDTQYF.